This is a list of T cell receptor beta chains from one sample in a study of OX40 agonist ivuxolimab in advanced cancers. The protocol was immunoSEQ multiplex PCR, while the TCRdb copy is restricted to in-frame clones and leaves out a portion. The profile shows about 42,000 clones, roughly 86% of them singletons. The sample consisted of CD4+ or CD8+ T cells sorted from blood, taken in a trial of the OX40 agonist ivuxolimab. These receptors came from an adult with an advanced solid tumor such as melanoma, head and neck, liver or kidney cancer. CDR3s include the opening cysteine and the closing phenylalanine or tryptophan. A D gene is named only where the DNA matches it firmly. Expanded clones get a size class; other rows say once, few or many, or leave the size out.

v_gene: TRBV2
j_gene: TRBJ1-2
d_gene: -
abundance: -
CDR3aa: CASSEPGQRGYTF
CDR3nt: TGTGCCAGCAGTGAGCCCGGGCAGAGAGGCTACACCTTC

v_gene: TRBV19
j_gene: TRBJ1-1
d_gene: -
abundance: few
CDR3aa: CASRASRVAEAFF
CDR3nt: TGTGCCAGTCGTGCCTCCAGGGTCGCTGAAGCTTTCTTT

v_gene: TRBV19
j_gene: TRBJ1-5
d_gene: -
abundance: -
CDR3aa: CASSRGYNQPQHF
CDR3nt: TGTGCCAGTAGCCGTGGCTACAATCAGCCCCAGCATTTT

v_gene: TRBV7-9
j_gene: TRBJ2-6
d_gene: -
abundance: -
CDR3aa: CASSLGGGDITGANVLTF
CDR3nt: TGTGCCAGCAGCTTGGGAGGGGGCGATATCACTGGGGCCAACGTCCTGACTTTC

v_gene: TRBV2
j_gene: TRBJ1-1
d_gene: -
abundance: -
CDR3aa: CASSLVGLWDTEAFF
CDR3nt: TGTGCCAGCAGCCTCGTGGGACTGTGGGACACTGAAGCTTTCTTT

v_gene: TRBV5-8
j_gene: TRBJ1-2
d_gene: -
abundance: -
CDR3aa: CASSLDPASLNYGYTF
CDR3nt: TGTGCCAGCAGCTTGGACCCGGCCAGCTTAAACTATGGCTACACCTTC

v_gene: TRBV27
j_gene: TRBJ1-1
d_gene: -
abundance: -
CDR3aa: CASSSPPAEAFF
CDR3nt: TGTGCCAGCAGTAGCCCGCCGGCGGAAGCTTTCTTT

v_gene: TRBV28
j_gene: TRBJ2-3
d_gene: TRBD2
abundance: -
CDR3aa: CASSSFRTSGDTDTQYF
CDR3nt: TGTGCCAGCAGTTCCTTCCGGACTAGCGGGGACACAGATACGCAGTATTTT

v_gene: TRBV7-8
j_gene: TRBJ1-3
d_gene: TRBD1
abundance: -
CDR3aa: CASSLAGQGSNTIYF
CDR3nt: TGTGCCAGCAGCTTAGCCGGACAGGGAAGTAACACCATATATTTT

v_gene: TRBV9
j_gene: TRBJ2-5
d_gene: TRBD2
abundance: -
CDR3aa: CASSGDREVKTQYF
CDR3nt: TGTGCCAGCAGCGGGGACCGGGAGGTGAAGACCCAGTACTTC

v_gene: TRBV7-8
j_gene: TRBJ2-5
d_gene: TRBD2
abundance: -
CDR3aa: CASSLVAGGRETQYF
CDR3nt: TGTGCCAGCAGCTTAGTAGCGGGGGGGCGGGAGACCCAGTACTTC

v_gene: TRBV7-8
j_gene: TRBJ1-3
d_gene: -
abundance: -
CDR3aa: CASSLERGPGNTIYF
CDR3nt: TGTGCCAGCAGCTTAGAGCGAGGCCCTGGAAACACCATATATTTT

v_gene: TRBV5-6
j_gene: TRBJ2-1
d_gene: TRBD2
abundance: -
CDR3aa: CASSLGGRGEQFF
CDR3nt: TGTGCCAGCAGCTTGGGAGGGAGGGGTGAGCAGTTCTTC

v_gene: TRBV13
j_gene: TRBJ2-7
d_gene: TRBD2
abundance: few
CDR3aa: CASSSGLAGGLYEQYF
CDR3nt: TGTGCCAGCAGCTCCGGACTAGCGGGGGGCCTCTACGAGCAGTACTTC

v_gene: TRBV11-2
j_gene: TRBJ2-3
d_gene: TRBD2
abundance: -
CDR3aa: CASSLAAGGPYSRDTQYF
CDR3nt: TGTGCCAGCAGCTTAGCCGCGGGGGGGCCTTATAGTAGAGATACGCAGTATTTT

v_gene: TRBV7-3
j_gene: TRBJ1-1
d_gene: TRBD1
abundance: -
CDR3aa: CASSVGQGNTEAFF
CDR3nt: TGTGCCAGTTCTGTGGGACAGGGGAACACTGAAGCTTTCTTT

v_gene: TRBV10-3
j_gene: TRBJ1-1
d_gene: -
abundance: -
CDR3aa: CASEGTMNTEAFF
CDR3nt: TGTGCCAGTGAAGGAACGATGAACACTGAAGCTTTCTTT

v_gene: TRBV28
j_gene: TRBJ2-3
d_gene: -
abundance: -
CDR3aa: CASRYQSADTQYF
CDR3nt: TGTGCCAGCAGATACCAGAGCGCGGATACGCAGTATTTT

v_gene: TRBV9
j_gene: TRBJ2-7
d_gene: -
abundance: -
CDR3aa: CASSAEREDGFYEQYF
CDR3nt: TGTGCCAGCAGCGCGGAGAGGGAGGACGGATTCTACGAGCAGTACTTC

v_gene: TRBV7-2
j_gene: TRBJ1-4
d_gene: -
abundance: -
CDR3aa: CASSSRVAAVNEKLFF
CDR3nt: TGTGCCAGCAGCTCGAGGGTCGCAGCCGTTAATGAAAAACTGTTTTTT

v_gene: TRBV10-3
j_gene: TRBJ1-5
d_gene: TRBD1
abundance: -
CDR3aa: CAISESGQANQPQHF
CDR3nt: TGTGCCATCAGTGAGTCGGGACAGGCCAATCAGCCCCAGCATTTT

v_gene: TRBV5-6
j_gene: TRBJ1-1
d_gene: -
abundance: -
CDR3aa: CASSLGALNTEAFF
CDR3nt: TGTGCCAGCAGCTTGGGTGCGTTGAACACTGAAGCTTTCTTT

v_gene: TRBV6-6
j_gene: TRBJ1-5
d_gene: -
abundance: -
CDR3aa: CASSQAFQHQPQHF
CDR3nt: TGTGCCAGCAGTCAGGCTTTCCAGCATCAGCCCCAGCATTTT